This T cell receptor beta chain derives from a study of T cells in Graves' hyperthyroidism and ophthalmopathy. The study's findings and limits: Within blood appeared most thyroid clonotypes that had expanded above 0.001. Ophthalmopathy cases were set apart from stable hyperthyroidism by a 13 V-J model.

The study defined stable Graves' hyperthyroidism as no ophthalmopathy progression within 18 months. This sample holds PBMCs from 8 to 10 ml fresh peripheral blood. Trimming removed 3 bases at V and 6 bases at J, with 14 bases between. The CDR3 runs to 14 residues. What was amplified from RNA transcripts were TCR beta CDR3 regions. Researchers ran a first-round RT-PCR on the TCR CDR3 using the HTBI primer set. TCRdb re-derived calls from the multiplex PCR reads in MiXCR, one entry per CDR3 protein. This sample has 350,000 to 400,000 distinct CDR3 sequences, with under 20% found just once. Ten or more counts support this clonotype. Its antigen is as yet unknown.

This chain connects TRBV12-3 or TRBV12-4 to TRBJ1-2, with no clear D. The specimen sequenced was blood. The source of this sequence is a woman in her late teens or twenties with Graves' hyperthyroidism. The CDR3 DNA reads TGTGCCAGCAGTTTGCGGCGGATCTCTGATGGCTACACCTTC. This gives the protein CASSLRRISDGYTF.